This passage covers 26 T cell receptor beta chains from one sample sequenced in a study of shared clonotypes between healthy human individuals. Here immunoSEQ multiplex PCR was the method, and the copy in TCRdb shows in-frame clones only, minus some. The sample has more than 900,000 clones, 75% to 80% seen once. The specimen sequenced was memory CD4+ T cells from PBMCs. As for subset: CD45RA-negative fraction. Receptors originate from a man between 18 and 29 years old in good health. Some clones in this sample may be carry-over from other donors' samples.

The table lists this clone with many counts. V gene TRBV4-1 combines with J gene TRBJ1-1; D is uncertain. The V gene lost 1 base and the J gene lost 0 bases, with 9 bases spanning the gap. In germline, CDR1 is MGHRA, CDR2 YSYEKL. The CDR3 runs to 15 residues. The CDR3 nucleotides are TGCGCCAGCAGCCAAGGGCCTCTCATGAACACTGAAGCTTTCTTT. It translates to CASSQGPLMNTEAFF.

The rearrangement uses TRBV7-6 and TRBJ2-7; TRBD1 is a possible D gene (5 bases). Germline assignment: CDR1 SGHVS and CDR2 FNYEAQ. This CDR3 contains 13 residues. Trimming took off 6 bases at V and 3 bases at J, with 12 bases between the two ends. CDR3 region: CASSLDSRYEQYF. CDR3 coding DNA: TGTGCCAGCAGTCTCGACAGCCGCTACGAGCAGTACTTC.

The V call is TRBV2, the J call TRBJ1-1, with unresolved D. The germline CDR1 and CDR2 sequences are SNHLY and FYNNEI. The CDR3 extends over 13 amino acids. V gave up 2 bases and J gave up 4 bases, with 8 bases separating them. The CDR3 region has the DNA TGTGCCAGCAGTGAAACCCGGAGCACTGAAGCTTTCTTT. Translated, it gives CASSETRSTEAFF.

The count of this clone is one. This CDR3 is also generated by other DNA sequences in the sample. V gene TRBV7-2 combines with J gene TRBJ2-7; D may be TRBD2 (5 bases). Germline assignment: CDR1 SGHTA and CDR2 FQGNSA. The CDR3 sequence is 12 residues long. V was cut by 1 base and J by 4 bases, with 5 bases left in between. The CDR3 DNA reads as TGTGCCAGCAGCTTAGGGGAGTACGAGCAGTACTTC. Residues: CASSLGEYEQYF.

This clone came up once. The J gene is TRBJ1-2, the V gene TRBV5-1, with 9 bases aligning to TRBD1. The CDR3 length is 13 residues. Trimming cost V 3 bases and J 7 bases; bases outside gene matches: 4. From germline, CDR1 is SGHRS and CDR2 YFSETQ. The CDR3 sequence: CASSWTGEGGYTF. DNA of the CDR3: TGCGCCAGCAGCTGGACAGGGGAGGGTGGCTACACCTTC.

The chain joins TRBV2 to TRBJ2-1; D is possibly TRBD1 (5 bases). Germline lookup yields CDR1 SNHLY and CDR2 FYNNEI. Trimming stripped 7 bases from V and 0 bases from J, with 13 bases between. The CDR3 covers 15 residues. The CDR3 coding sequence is TGTGCCAGCACTTTTACAGGCAGCTCCTACAATGAGCAGTTCTTC. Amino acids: CASTFTGSSYNEQFF.

The CDR3 protein is CASSWNRGNTEAFF. CDR3 in DNA: TGCGCCAGCAGCTGGAACAGGGGTAACACTGAAGCTTTCTTT. The chain links TRBV5-1 to TRBJ1-1; 7 bases agree with TRBD1. This CDR3 has 14 amino acids. Germline CDR1 SGHRS, CDR2 YFSETQ. The V gene end was trimmed by 3 bases and the J gene end by 2 bases; junction bases not matched to a gene: 4.

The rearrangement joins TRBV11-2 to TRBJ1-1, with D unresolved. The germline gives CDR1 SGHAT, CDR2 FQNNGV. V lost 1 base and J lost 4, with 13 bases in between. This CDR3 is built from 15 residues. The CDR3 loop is CASSLGQVRGTEAFF. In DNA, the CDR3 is TGTGCCAGCAGCTTAGGTCAGGTTCGAGGCACTGAAGCTTTCTTT.

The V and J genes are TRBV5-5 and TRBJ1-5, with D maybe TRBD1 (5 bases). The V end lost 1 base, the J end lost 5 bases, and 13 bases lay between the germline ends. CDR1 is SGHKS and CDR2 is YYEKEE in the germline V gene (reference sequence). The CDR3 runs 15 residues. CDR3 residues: CASSLRGTADQPQHF. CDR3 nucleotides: TGTGCCAGCAGCTTGCGGGGGACGGCTGATCAGCCCCAGCATTTT.

The CDR3 region is CASSAKGSGSFNEQFF. The CDR3 region has the DNA TGCGCCAGCAGCGCCAAGGGCAGCGGGAGTTTCAATGAGCAGTTCTTC. J is TRBJ2-1 and V is TRBV5-1, with 8 bases aligning to TRBD2. Germline trimming cut 4 bases from V and 6 bases from J; bases unmatched to any gene: 12. The CDR3 spans 16 residues. Germline V gene lookup returns CDR1 SGHRS and CDR2 YFSETQ. The full variable domain, completed using reference TRBV5-1 and TRBJ2-1, is KAGVTQTPRYLIKTRGQQVTLSCSPISGHRSVSWYQQTPGQGLQFLFEYFSETQRNKGNFPGRFSGRQFSNSRSEMNVSTLELGDSALYLCASSAKGSGSFNEQFFGPGTRLTVL.

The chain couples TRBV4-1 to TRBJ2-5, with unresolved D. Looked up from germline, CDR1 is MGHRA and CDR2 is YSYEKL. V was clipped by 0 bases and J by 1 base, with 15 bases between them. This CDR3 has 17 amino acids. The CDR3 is CASSQEGFGRSQETQYF. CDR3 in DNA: TGCGCCAGCAGCCAAGAGGGTTTTGGCAGATCCCAAGAGACCCAGTACTTC.

In DNA, the CDR3 is TGCGCCAGCAGCTTGTACATGTCAGGGTCCTACGAGCAGTACTTC. It codes for CASSLYMSGSYEQYF. This chain connects TRBV5-1 to TRBJ2-7, with D possibly matching TRBD1 (5 bases). The V gene lost 1 base and the J gene lost 1 base, with 12 bases spanning the gap. Germline V CDR1 and CDR2: SGHRS, YFSETQ. This CDR3 has 15 amino acids.

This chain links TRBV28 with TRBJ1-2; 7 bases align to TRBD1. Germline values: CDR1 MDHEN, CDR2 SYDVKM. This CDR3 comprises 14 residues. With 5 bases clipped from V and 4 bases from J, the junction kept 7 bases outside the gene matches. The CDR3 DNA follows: TGTGCCAGCAGTCCTGGGACAGAGGCCTATGGCTACACCTTC. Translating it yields CASSPGTEAYGYTF.

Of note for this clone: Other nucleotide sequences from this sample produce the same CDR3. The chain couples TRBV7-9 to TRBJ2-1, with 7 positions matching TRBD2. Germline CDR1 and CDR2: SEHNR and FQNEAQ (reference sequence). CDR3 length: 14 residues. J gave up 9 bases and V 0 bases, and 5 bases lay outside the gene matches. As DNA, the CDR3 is TGTGCCAGCAGCTTAGCCCTAGCGGTCGGTGAGCAGTTCTTC. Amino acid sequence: CASSLALAVGEQFF.

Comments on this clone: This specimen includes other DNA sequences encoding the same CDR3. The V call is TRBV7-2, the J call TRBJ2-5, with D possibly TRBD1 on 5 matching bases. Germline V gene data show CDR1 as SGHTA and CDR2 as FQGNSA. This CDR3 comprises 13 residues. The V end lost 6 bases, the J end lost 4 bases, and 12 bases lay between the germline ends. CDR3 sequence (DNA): TGTGCCAGCAGTCCCCGCAGGGCAGAGACCCAGTACTTC. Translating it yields CASSPRRAETQYF.

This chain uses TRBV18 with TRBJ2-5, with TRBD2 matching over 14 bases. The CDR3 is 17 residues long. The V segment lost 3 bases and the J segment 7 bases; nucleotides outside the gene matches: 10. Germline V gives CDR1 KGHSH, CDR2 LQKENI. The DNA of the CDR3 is TGTGCCAGCTCACCCCCAGGGACTAGCGGGAGTATTGGGACCCAGTACTTC. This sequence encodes CASSPPGTSGSIGTQYF.

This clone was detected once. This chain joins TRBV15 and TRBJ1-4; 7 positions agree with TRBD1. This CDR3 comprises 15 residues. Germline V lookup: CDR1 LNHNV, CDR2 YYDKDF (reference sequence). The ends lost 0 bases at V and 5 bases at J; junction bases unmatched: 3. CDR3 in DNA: TGTGCCACCAGCAGAGAAGGGACAGCGAATGAAAAACTGTTTTTT. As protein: CATSREGTANEKLFF.

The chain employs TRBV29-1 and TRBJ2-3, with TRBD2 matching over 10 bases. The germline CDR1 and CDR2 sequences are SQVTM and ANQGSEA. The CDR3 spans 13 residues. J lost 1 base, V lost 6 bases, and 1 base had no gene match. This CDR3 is CSVLAGGTDTQYF. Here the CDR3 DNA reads TGCAGCGTGCTAGCGGGAGGCACAGATACGCAGTATTTT.

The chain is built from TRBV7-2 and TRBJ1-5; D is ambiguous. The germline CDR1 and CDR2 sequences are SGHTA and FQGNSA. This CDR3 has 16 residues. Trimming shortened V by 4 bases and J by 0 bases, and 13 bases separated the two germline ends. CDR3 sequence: CASSSFGGFSNQPQHF. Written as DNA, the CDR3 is TGTGCCAGCAGCTCTTTTGGAGGGTTTAGCAATCAGCCCCAGCATTTT.

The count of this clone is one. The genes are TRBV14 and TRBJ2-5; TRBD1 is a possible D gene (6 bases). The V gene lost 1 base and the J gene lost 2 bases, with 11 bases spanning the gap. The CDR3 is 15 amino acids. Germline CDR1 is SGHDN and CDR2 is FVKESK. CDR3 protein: CASSQVLGGQETQYF. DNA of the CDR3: TGTGCCAGCAGCCAAGTCTTAGGGGGTCAAGAGACCCAGTACTTC.

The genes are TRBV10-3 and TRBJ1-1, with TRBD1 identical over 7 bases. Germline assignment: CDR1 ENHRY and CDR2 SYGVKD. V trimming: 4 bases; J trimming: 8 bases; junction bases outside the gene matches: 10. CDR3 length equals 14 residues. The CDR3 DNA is TGTGCCATCAGTGCTGGGGCCGGGGACAGAGAAGCTTTCTTT. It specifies CAISAGAGDREAFF.

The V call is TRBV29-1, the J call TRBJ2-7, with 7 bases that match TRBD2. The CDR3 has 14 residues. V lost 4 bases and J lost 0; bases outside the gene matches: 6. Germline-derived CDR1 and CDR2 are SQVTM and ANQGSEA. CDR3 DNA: TGCAGCGTTGTTGCCGGGAGGAGCTCCTACGAGCAGTACTTC. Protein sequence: CSVVAGRSSYEQYF.

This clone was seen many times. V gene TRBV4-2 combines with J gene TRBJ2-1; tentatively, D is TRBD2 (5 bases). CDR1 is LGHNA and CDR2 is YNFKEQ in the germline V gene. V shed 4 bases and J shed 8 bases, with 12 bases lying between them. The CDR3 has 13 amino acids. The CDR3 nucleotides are TGTGCCAGCAGCCCCCGGCGGCGGGATGAGCAGTTCTTC. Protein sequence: CASSPRRRDEQFF.

CDR3: CSVEDLGTAFF. The CDR3 bases are TGCAGCGTTGAAGATCTAGGGACTGCTTTCTTT. This chain uses TRBV29-1 with TRBJ1-1; D might be TRBD1 (5 bases). Trimming pared 0 bases from V and 11 bases from J, leaving 10 bases between. The CDR3 sequence is 11 residues long. Germline CDR1 is SQVTM and CDR2 is ANQGSEA.

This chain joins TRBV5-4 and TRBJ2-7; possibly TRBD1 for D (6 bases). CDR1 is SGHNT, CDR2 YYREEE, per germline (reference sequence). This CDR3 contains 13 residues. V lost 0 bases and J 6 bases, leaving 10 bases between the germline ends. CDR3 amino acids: CASSLDRVGEQYF. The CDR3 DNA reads TGTGCCAGCAGCTTGGACAGGGTTGGCGAGCAGTACTTC.

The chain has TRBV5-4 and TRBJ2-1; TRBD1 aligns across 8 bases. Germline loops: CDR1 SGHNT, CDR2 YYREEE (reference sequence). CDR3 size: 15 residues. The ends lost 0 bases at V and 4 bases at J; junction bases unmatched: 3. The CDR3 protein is CASSLGTGWYNEQFF. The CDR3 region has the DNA TGTGCCAGCAGCTTGGGGACAGGGTGGTACAATGAGCAGTTCTTC.